This T cell receptor beta chain was captured by sequencing in a study of cytomegalovirus exposure and HLA in healthy donors. Sequencing was performed with immunoSEQ multiplex PCR; in TCRdb, only in-frame clones are kept and a portion is missing. The profile shows 170,000 or so clones, approximately 84% of them singletons. J gave up 4 bases and V 4 bases, and 15 bases lay outside the gene matches. This CDR3 is built from 17 residues. Looked up from germline, CDR1 is SGDLS and CDR2 is YYNGEE. This clone was detected a few times. Material for sequencing was PBMCs. The sequence derives from a woman under 30 in good health and CMV-seropositive. The V gene is TRBV9, the J gene TRBJ2-3, with 7 bases matching TRBD2. CDR3 in DNA: TGTGCCAGCAGCCCCCGACGGGAAGCGGGGTCCCCAGATACGCAGTATTTT. Translated, it gives CASSPRREAGSPDTQYF.